This T cell receptor (beta chain) comes out of a study of blood T cell repertoires in COVID-19. About the study: Samples representing acute and convalescent COVID-19 were sourced from the United States, Italy and Spain. Sources were T cells, B-cell-depleted T cells, or PBMCs; the material itself was cDNA or gDNA.

This clone was detected only once. As handled by the study authors: For nucleated cells, counts were estimated from reference gene primer amplification. Assay used: immunoSEQ multiplex PCR; TCRdb lists only in-frame clones, some missing. D and trimming come from the DNA, and the V and J calls and clone size come from that table. The table includes 43,000 or so clones, about 86% detected once. The V end was cut by 4 bases, the J end by 8 bases, with 22 bases between. The length of the CDR3 is 17 residues. The V gene's germline CDR1 is SGHNT and CDR2 YYREEE (reference sequence). This chain joins TRBV5-4 and TRBJ1-6; possible D gene TRBD1, 6 bases. Sequencing input: peripheral blood. This clonotype was sampled from a woman over 75 with acute or convalescent COVID-19. CDR3 region: CASSRGGGLGAYSPLHF. CDR3 in DNA: TGTGCCAGCAGCCGAGGGGGGGGCTTAGGGGCCTATTCACCCCTCCACTTT. Based on the CDR3 plus reference TRBV5-4 and TRBJ1-6, the full variable domain is ETGVTQSPTHLIKTRGQQVTLRCSSQSGHNTVSWYQQALGQGPQFIFQYYREEENGRGNFPPRFSGLQFPNYSSELNVNALELDDSALYLCASSRGGGLGAYSPLHFGNGTRLTVT.